These T cell receptor beta chains were read from a single sample in a study of blood T cell repertoires in COVID-19. Assay used: immunoSEQ multiplex PCR; TCRdb lists only in-frame clones, some missing. This table has hundreds of thousands of clones, roughly 85% appearing once. The material sequenced was PBMCs or T cells enriched from blood (not recorded which). These receptors all stem from a woman in her fifties or sixties who had recovered from COVID-19. Both conserved end residues are part of each CDR3. Fields, in order: V gene, CDR3 length, J gene, D gene, CDR3 protein, CDR3 DNA. A D gene is named only where the DNA matches it firmly.

TRBV4-1	16	TRBJ2-3	NA	CASSQGPETYTDTQYF	TGCGCCAGCAGCCAAGGCCCCGAGACTTACACAGATACGCAGTATTTT
TRBV7-8	14	TRBJ1-2	TRBD1	CASSQNRLTGDYTF	TGTGCCAGCAGCCAAAACCGTTTGACAGGGGACTACACCTTC
TRBV9	15	TRBJ2-1	TRBD2	CASSERLAGISEQFF	TGTGCCAGCAGCGAGCGGCTAGCGGGAATCTCTGAGCAGTTCTTC
TRBV2	16	TRBJ2-7	TRBD2	CASILRRLAGGNEQYF	TGTGCCAGCATCCTACGGAGGCTAGCGGGAGGGAACGAGCAGTACTTC
TRBV2	14	TRBJ2-2	TRBD2	CASSLAGLPGELFF	TGTGCCAGCAGCCTAGCGGGTCTTCCCGGGGAGCTGTTTTTT
TRBV4-3	16	TRBJ2-1	TRBD2	CASSRDLAGASNEQFF	TGCGCCAGCAGCCGGGATTTAGCGGGAGCCTCCAATGAGCAGTTCTTC
TRBV7-9	14	TRBJ2-3	NA	CASSLVAGLDTQYF	TGTGCCAGCAGCTTAGTCGCAGGTCTAGATACGCAGTATTTT
TRBV3-1/TRBV3-2	15	TRBJ1-6	NA	CASSPAQVGRSPLHF	TGTGCCAGCAGCCCCGCACAGGTCGGCCGCTCACCCCTCCACTTT
TRBV24-1	18	TRBJ2-1	TRBD2	CATPTGASGRASYNEQFF	TGTGCCACCCCCACTGGGGCTAGCGGGAGGGCCTCCTACAATGAGCAGTTCTTC
TRBV18	13	TRBJ1-5	NA	CASSPGGNQPQHF	TGTGCCAGCTCACCAGGCGGGAATCAGCCCCAGCATTTT
TRBV11-1	13	TRBJ2-7	TRBD1	CASSRGQGYEQYF	TGTGCCAGCAGCCGCGGACAGGGCTACGAGCAGTACTTC